This TCR beta chain derives from a study of blood T cells in healthy people across ages. Study as a whole: The capture of about one barcoded beta molecule per two T cells was achieved by template switching.

Germline loops: CDR1 MDHEN, CDR2 SYDVKM. CDR3 size: 11 residues. Alongside a J-beta primer mix, a sample-barcoded 5' primer served in a second PCR lasting roughly 6 to 11 cycles. TCRdb processed the 5' RACE reads anew with MiXCR; each CDR3 protein has one entry. Of hundreds of thousands of distinct CDR3 sequences in the sample, less than 80% were seen once. The clonotype originates from a man aged 25-45 years in good health. The sample was blood. The chain has TRBV28 and TRBJ2-4; 7 nucleotides align to TRBD1. Near its end, the DNA agrees better with TRBJ2-5, so the J call may be wrong. CDR3 coding DNA: TGTGCCACAACAGGGGAAGAGACCCAGTACTTC. Encoded protein: CATTGEETQYF.